This passage covers 24 T cell receptor beta chains from one sample sequenced in a study of OX40 agonist ivuxolimab in advanced cancers. The receptor library was made with the immunoSEQ multiplex PCR assay. The immuneACCESS repertoire file appears here via TCRdb, limited to in-frame rearrangements. These files lack a portion of the clones; in checked studies, under half of the deficit traces to unresolved V genes, and the cause of the others is not known. For this sample the table gives 25,000 to 30,000 clones, of which approximately 80% were detected only once. The top ten clones comprise approximately 25% of the sample. Sequenced material: CD4+ or CD8+ T cells sorted from blood, taken in a trial of the OX40 agonist ivuxolimab. All receptors come from an adult with an advanced solid tumor such as melanoma, head and neck, liver or kidney cancer.

The sample holds one count of this clone. The rearrangement joins TRBV7-6 to TRBJ2-1; 8 positions agree with TRBD2. The CDR3 spans 12 residues. With V trimmed by 5 bases and J by 7 bases, 1 base remained unmatched. Germline CDR1 is SGHVS and CDR2 is FNYEAQ. CDR3: CASSPGGNEQFF. Here the CDR3 DNA reads TGTGCCAGCAGCCCGGGGGGGAATGAGCAGTTCTTC.

This chain joins TRBV12-5 and TRBJ2-1; 15 nucleotides agree with TRBD2. V lost 4 bases to trimming and J lost 9 bases; unmatched junction nucleotides: 7. CDR1 and CDR2 from the germline V gene are LGHNT and FRNRAP. The CDR3 is made up of 16 amino acids. This chain's CDR3 is CASGSPGLAGGPEQFF. The CDR3 DNA sequence: TGTGCTAGTGGTTCCCCCGGACTAGCGGGAGGGCCTGAGCAGTTCTTC.

For the CDR3, the DNA is TGTGCCAGCAGCTTTGGGGGCTCCTACGAGCAGTACTTC. This sequence encodes CASSFGGSYEQYF. The gene calls are TRBV5-5 and TRBJ2-7; D may correspond to TRBD1 or TRBD2 (5 bases each). V dropped 2 bases and J dropped 0 bases, with 6 bases sitting between them. The CDR3 has 13 residues. Germline CDR1 is SGHKS and CDR2 is YYEKEE (reference sequence).

The V call is TRBV30, the J call TRBJ1-1; possibly TRBD1 for D (5 bases). V lost 5 bases and J 3 bases, leaving 16 bases between the germline ends. The germline CDR1 and CDR2 sequences are GTSNPN and SVGIG (reference sequence). The CDR3 extends over 14 amino acids. Written as DNA, the CDR3 is TGTGCCTGGGCCCCGCGGGGGATTGACACTGAAGCTTTCTTT. It encodes CAWAPRGIDTEAFF.

By frequency in the sample, this clone is medium-sized. The chain recombines TRBV6-4 with TRBJ2-1; 9 bases match TRBD1. Germline V lookup: CDR1 MRHNA, CDR2 SNTAGT. The CDR3 runs to 14 residues. The junction had 5 bases not matched to a gene; V was cut back by 5 bases and J by 6 bases. CDR3 coding DNA: TGTGCCAGCAGTCCAGAGACAGGGGGCAATGAGCAGTTCTTC. Residues: CASSPETGGNEQFF.

The chain employs TRBV9 and TRBJ2-7, with D perhaps given as TRBD1 or TRBD2 (5 bases each). The CDR3 has 13 residues. V lost 0 bases and J 3 bases, leaving 7 bases between the germline ends. The V gene's germline CDR1 is SGDLS and CDR2 YYNGEE. In DNA, the CDR3 is TGTGCCAGCAGCGTAGAGGGGAGCTACGAGCAGTACTTC. It codes for CASSVEGSYEQYF.

The rearrangement uses TRBV5-4 and TRBJ2-5, with TRBD1 identical over 8 bases. CDR1 is SGHNT and CDR2 is YYREEE in the germline V gene (reference sequence). This CDR3 region has 13 residues. The V gene end was trimmed by 2 bases and the J gene end by 5 bases; junction bases not matched to a gene: 2. The CDR3 nucleotides read TGTGCCAGCAGCTTCAGGGGGCGGGAGACCCAGTACTTC. Protein product: CASSFRGRETQYF.

V gene TRBV9 combines with J gene TRBJ2-3, with D tentatively TRBD2 (7 bases). Germline V gene data show CDR1 as SGDLS and CDR2 as YYNGEE. The CDR3 extends over 17 amino acids. Deletions cut 4 bases from V and 4 bases from J, with 22 bases between. The CDR3 bases are TGTGCCAGCAGCTCGGGGGAGGGGGACGAAGGCGCAGATACGCAGTATTTT. Protein product: CASSSGEGDEGADTQYF.

The chain links TRBV27 to TRBJ2-7; TRBD1 matches 9 bases. The CDR3 covers 14 residues. Germline CDR1 is MNHEY and CDR2 is SMNVEV (reference sequence). The trim removed 5 bases at V and 7 bases at J, leaving 9 bases unmatched. The CDR3 region is CASSPLQGAQEQYF. Here the CDR3 DNA reads TGTGCCAGCAGTCCACTACAGGGGGCTCAGGAGCAGTACTTC.

The chain carries TRBV6-1 and TRBJ1-5; D may be TRBD1 (5 bases). Germline CDR1 and CDR2: MNHNS and SASEGT. V lost 2 bases, J lost 6 bases, and 17 bases lay in between. The CDR3 sequence is 16 residues long. The CDR3 DNA reads TGTGCCAGCAGTGAATGGGGTCTGGGGGGTGCTCAGCCCCAGCATTTT. Translated: CASSEWGLGGAQPQHF.

The chain recombines TRBV7-9 with TRBJ2-3; D may be TRBD2 (6 bases). The CDR3 sequence is 16 residues long. V gave up 2 bases and J gave up 3 bases, with 15 bases separating them. CDR1 and CDR2 (germline): SEHNR, FQNEAQ (reference sequence). The CDR3 region is CASSLIGRVQTDTQYF. CDR3 in DNA: TGTGCCAGCAGCTTAATCGGGAGAGTACAAACAGATACGCAGTATTTT.

V gene TRBV19 combines with J gene TRBJ2-3; 7 nucleotides match TRBD2. Germline V gene lookup returns CDR1 LNHDA and CDR2 SQIVND (reference sequence). With 2 bases clipped from V and 4 bases from J, the junction kept 6 bases outside the gene matches. The CDR3 length is 15 residues. The CDR3 coding sequence is TGTGCCAGTAGTATACCTAGCGGCACCTCAGATACGCAGTATTTT. Its protein is CASSIPSGTSDTQYF. The full variable domain, rest sourced from reference TRBV19 and TRBJ2-3, is DGGITQSPKYLFRKEGQNVTLSCEQNLNHDAMYWYRQDPGQGLRLIYYSQIVNDFQKGDIAEGYSVSREKKESFPLTVTSAQKNPTAFYLCASSIPSGTSDTQYFGPGTRLTVL.

In its sample, this clone is medium-sized. The rearrangement joins TRBV6-6 to TRBJ2-1, with a possible D match to TRBD2 (5 bases). V lost 8 bases and J 0 bases, leaving 17 bases between the germline ends. Germline-derived CDR1 and CDR2 are MNHNY and SVGAGI (reference sequence). The CDR3 runs to 16 residues. The CDR3 protein is CASSYPAALSYNEQFF. The CDR3 bases are TGTGCCAGCTCTTACCCAGCGGCCCTCTCCTACAATGAGCAGTTCTTC.

In this sample, this clone turned up a few times. A much larger clone lies one base from this, so it may be a read error. Other DNA sequences in the sample encode the same CDR3. V and J are TRBV27 and TRBJ2-7; D might be TRBD2 (5 bases). This CDR3 is 14 amino acids long. The germline V and J ends were trimmed by 3 bases and 0 bases, with 9 bases remaining between them. CDR1 and CDR2 from the germline V gene are MNHEY and SMNVEV (reference sequence). The CDR3 coding sequence is TGTGCCAGCAGTTTGGTCCGGGACTCCTACGAGCAGTACTTC. This gives the protein CASSLVRDSYEQYF.

V is TRBV7-9 and J is TRBJ1-4; D is unclear. The CDR3 runs to 13 residues. V was trimmed by 3 bases and J by 8 bases, leaving 10 bases between them. CDR1 is SEHNR and CDR2 is FQNEAQ in the germline V gene (reference sequence). The DNA of the CDR3 is TGTGCCAGCAGCTTGTGGGGAGGAGAAAAACTGTTTTTT. Its translation: CASSLWGGEKLFF.

The chain has TRBV7-8 and TRBJ2-1, with D hard to call. The germline gives CDR1 SGHVS, CDR2 FQNEAQ. This CDR3 has 11 amino acids. With 3 bases removed from V and 5 bases from J, the gap between germline ends came to 2 bases. CDR3 loop: CASSFNNEQFF. In DNA, the CDR3 is TGTGCCAGCAGCTTCAACAATGAGCAGTTCTTC.

This rearrangement joins TRBV21-1 to TRBJ2-7; whether TRBD1, the table's D call, matches the DNA was not checked. TRBV21-1 is designated a pseudogene. The CDR3 sequence is 17 residues long. The CDR3 loop reads CASSKWLRRQGSYEQYF. Written as DNA, the CDR3 is TGTGCCAGCAGCAAATGGCTTCGTAGACAGGGCTCCTACGAGCAGTACTTC.

The chain carries TRBV9 and TRBJ2-1; no definite D call. V was trimmed by 4 bases and J by 4 bases, leaving 12 bases between them. The CDR3 totals 14 residues. Germline V gene lookup returns CDR1 SGDLS and CDR2 YYNGEE. The CDR3 DNA sequence: TGTGCCAGCAGCCCCATCCCGGGTTACAATGAGCAGTTCTTC. Protein sequence: CASSPIPGYNEQFF.

This CDR3 reads CASSEGDYRFYEQYF. The CDR3 coding sequence is TGTGCCAGTAGTGAAGGGGATTACAGGTTTTACGAGCAGTACTTC. The rearrangement links TRBV19 to TRBJ2-7; D may be TRBD1 (5 bases). Germline CDR1 LNHDA, CDR2 SQIVND (reference sequence). V lost 5 bases to trimming and J lost 4 bases, with 18 bases between them. The CDR3 runs to 15 residues.

This chain joins TRBV10-1 and TRBJ1-1, with D tentatively TRBD1 (6 bases). The CDR3 is 13 residues long. Deletions cut 4 bases from V and 5 bases from J, with 11 bases between. Germline V gives CDR1 WNHNN, CDR2 SYGVQD (reference sequence). CDR3 residues: CASSATGPTEAFF. CDR3 nucleotides: TGCGCCAGCAGTGCAACAGGGCCAACTGAAGCTTTCTTT.

This chain links TRBV27 with TRBJ1-1; D is unclear. Trimming took off 0 bases at V and 1 base at J, with 12 bases between the two ends. The CDR3 has 16 amino acids. Germline CDR1 is MNHEY and CDR2 is SMNVEV (reference sequence). The CDR3 DNA sequence: TGTGCCAGCAGTTTATCGAGACTACCTCAGAACACTGAAGCTTTCTTT. This encodes CASSLSRLPQNTEAFF.

In this sample, this clone turned up a few times. The chain employs TRBV10-3 and TRBJ1-1, with TRBD1 as a possible D gene (5 bases). This CDR3 has 17 amino acids. Germline values: CDR1 ENHRY, CDR2 SYGVKD. Trimming took off 6 bases at V and 0 bases at J, with 20 bases between the two ends. The CDR3: CAISGDLSDGVNTEAFF. CDR3 coding DNA: TGTGCCATCAGCGGGGACCTTTCGGACGGGGTGAACACTGAAGCTTTCTTT.

This rearrangement joins TRBV13 to TRBJ2-3; no clear D. CDR1 and CDR2 from the germline V gene are PRHDT and FYEKMQ (reference sequence). CDR3 size: 17 residues. The V gene lost 0 bases and the J gene lost 2 bases, with 15 bases spanning the gap. Here the CDR3 reads CASSLGHPNKITDTQYF. For the CDR3, the DNA is TGTGCCAGCAGCTTAGGCCACCCCAACAAGATCACAGATACGCAGTATTTT.

This chain joins TRBV4-1 and TRBJ1-2; no definite D call. CDR1 and CDR2 from the germline V gene are MGHRA and YSYEKL. Deletions cut 4 bases from V and 7 bases from J, with 22 bases between. The CDR3 is 16 residues long. The CDR3 nucleotides are TGCGCCAGCAGCCCTCCAGACGGCCCGCTCTCACTTGGCTACACCTTC. Its translation: CASSPPDGPLSLGYTF.